One sample yielded the 26 T cell receptor beta chains listed below, sequenced in a study of T cells after posttransplantation cyclophosphamide. Clones were read by immunoSEQ multiplex PCR, and TCRdb kept only the in-frame ones, dropping some. The sample shows around 18,000 clones, less than 85% of them seen only once. Sequenced sample: memory CD4+ T cells sorted from blood. The receptors were sampled from a man aged 25-45 years in good health and a related stem cell transplant donor.

The chain carries TRBV6-5 and TRBJ1-2; no clear D gene. The CDR3 length is 14 residues. In germline, CDR1 is MNHEY, CDR2 SVGAGI. Trimming stripped 5 bases from V and 2 bases from J, with 12 bases between. The CDR3 nucleotides are TGTGCCAGCAGTCTAACAGCAGACAACTATGGCTACACCTTC. This translates into CASSLTADNYGYTF.

The V call is TRBV10-3, the J call TRBJ1-2, with D perhaps matching TRBD1 (6 bases). The CDR3 consists of 13 residues. Germline loops: CDR1 ENHRY, CDR2 SYGVKD. The V gene lost 3 bases and the J gene lost 8 bases, with 13 bases spanning the gap. CDR3 bases: TGTGCCATCAGTGAAATATCAGGGGACGGCTACACCTTC. Its translation is CAISEISGDGYTF.

V is TRBV2 and J is TRBJ1-2, with D possibly TRBD1 on 5 matching bases. CDR1 and CDR2 from the germline V gene are SNHLY and FYNNEI. The CDR3 sequence is 13 residues long. V lost 6 bases and J 6 bases, leaving 14 bases between the germline ends. The CDR3 loop reads CASREWGGDGYTF. In nucleotides, the CDR3 is TGTGCCAGCAGGGAGTGGGGGGGGGATGGCTACACCTTC.

The sample holds one count of this clone. The chain links TRBV7-2 to TRBJ2-3, with TRBD1 matching over 11 bases. Germline V gene data show CDR1 as SGHTA and CDR2 as FQGNSA. The CDR3 has 17 amino acids. The V and J ends lost 0 bases and 4 bases, in that order; junction bases with no gene match: 6. The CDR3 coding sequence is TGTGCCAGCAGCTTAGCGCCCGGGACAGGGGGGCCAGATACGCAGTATTTT. This sequence encodes CASSLAPGTGGPDTQYF.

The chain employs TRBV19 and TRBJ1-1; 11 positions match TRBD1. CDR3 length: 18 residues. Germline CDR1 reads LNHDA; CDR2 reads SQIVND (reference sequence). With V trimmed by 5 bases and J by 1 base, 12 bases remained unmatched. The CDR3 DNA reads as TGTGCCAGTAGTTTCACCCGGGACAGGGGGAAGGGGAACACTGAAGCTTTCTTT. Translated: CASSFTRDRGKGNTEAFF.

This clone was observed a handful of times. The J gene is TRBJ2-2, the V gene TRBV6-1; a weak D match, TRBD1 (6 bases). The V gene's germline CDR1 is MNHNS and CDR2 SASEGT. The CDR3 sequence is 15 residues long. Trimming stripped 7 bases from V and 2 bases from J, with 14 bases between. The CDR3 DNA reads as TGTGCCAGCACGGGTCTACAGGGAAACACCGGGGAGCTGTTTTTT. The encoded protein is CASTGLQGNTGELFF.

The chain uses TRBV9 and TRBJ1-3, with 9 bases lining up with TRBD1. This CDR3 comprises 15 residues. The J segment lost 2 bases and the V segment lost 3 bases, leaving 3 bases of the junction unmatched. CDR1 and CDR2 from the germline V gene are SGDLS and YYNGEE. The CDR3 loop is CASSAHRGPGNTIYF. CDR3 nucleotides: TGTGCCAGCAGCGCCCACAGGGGGCCTGGAAACACCATATATTTT. Full variable domain (remainder filled in from reference TRBV9 and TRBJ1-3): DSGVTQTPKHLITATGQRVTLRCSPRSGDLSVYWYQQSLDQGLQFLIQYYNGEERAKGNILERFSAQQFPDLHSELNLSSLELGDSALYFCASSAHRGPGNTIYFGEGSWLTVV.

The CDR3 is CASSSGRWTAGNTIYF. CDR3 DNA sequence: TGTGCCAGCAGCTCCGGGAGGTGGACGGCCGGGAACACCATATATTTT. V and J are TRBV7-2 and TRBJ1-3; D is ambiguous. V was trimmed by 4 bases and J by 7 bases, leaving 20 bases between them. Germline CDR1 reads SGHTA; CDR2 reads FQGNSA. The CDR3 totals 16 residues.

The chain couples TRBV5-5 to TRBJ1-2, with 9 bases identical to TRBD1. The V gene's germline CDR1 is SGHKS and CDR2 YYEKEE (reference sequence). Germline trimming cut 4 bases from V and 2 bases from J; bases unmatched to any gene: 15. This CDR3 has 18 residues. This CDR3 is CASSLYNRDRVQNYGYTF. The CDR3 DNA sequence: TGTGCCAGCAGCCTGTACAACCGGGACAGGGTCCAAAACTATGGCTACACCTTC.

This chain joins TRBV9 and TRBJ2-2, with D possibly TRBD1 on 6 matching bases. There are 15 residues in the CDR3. Germline V gene sequence: CDR1 SGDLS, CDR2 YYNGEE. V shed 4 bases and J shed 2 bases, with 12 bases lying between them. The CDR3 DNA follows: TGTGCCAGCAGCCCGCGGACAGCTAACACCGGGGAGCTGTTTTTT. The encoded protein is CASSPRTANTGELFF.

CDR3 region: CASSSSGGSVQETQYF. CDR3 bases: TGCGCCAGCAGCTCCAGCGGGGGTTCGGTTCAAGAGACCCAGTACTTC. The chain carries TRBV5-1 and TRBJ2-5, with 8 positions matching TRBD2. Germline V gives CDR1 SGHRS, CDR2 YFSETQ. The CDR3 consists of 16 residues. The V gene end was trimmed by 3 bases and the J gene end by 2 bases; junction bases not matched to a gene: 9.

The V gene is TRBV11-3, the J gene TRBJ2-1, with a weak D call TRBD1 (6 bases). V lost 2 bases, J lost 9 bases, and 11 bases lay in between. Germline values: CDR1 SGHNT, CDR2 YENEEA. CDR3 length equals 13 residues. This CDR3 is CASSLRKGGEQFF. CDR3 sequence (DNA): TGTGCCAGCAGCTTAAGAAAAGGGGGTGAGCAGTTCTTC.

The chain uses TRBV7-3 and TRBJ2-5; TRBD1 matches at 9 bases. The ends lost 1 base at V and 6 bases at J; junction bases unmatched: 6. The CDR3 is 15 residues long. CDR1 and CDR2 from the germline V gene are SGHTA and FQGTGA. CDR3 coding DNA: TGTGCCAGCAGCTTAAGCCGGGACAGGGCTCAGACCCAGTACTTC. Protein sequence: CASSLSRDRAQTQYF.

This clone was seen a few times. The rearrangement joins TRBV4-3 to TRBJ1-4; 7 nucleotides match TRBD1. V lost 0 bases to trimming and J lost 14 bases; unmatched junction nucleotides: 9. CDR1 and CDR2 (germline): LGHNA, YSLEER. CDR3 length: 14 residues. Here the CDR3 DNA reads TGCGCCAGCAGCCAAGAGTTGGACAGGCCGATTCTGTTTTTT. Translating gives CASSQELDRPILFF.

The chain links TRBV7-9 to TRBJ1-2, with D possibly matching TRBD1 (6 bases). Looked up from germline, CDR1 is SEHNR and CDR2 is FQNEAQ (reference sequence). This CDR3 comprises 15 residues. V lost 4 bases and J 2 bases, leaving 14 bases between the germline ends. The CDR3 region is CASSSSGALNYGYTF. In nucleotides, the CDR3 is TGTGCCAGCAGCTCCTCAGGGGCGCTGAACTATGGCTACACCTTC.

V usage is TRBV9 and J usage is TRBJ1-2, with a weak D call TRBD1 (5 bases). Trimming took 4 bases from V and 2 from J, leaving 18 bases between them. Germline values: CDR1 SGDLS, CDR2 YYNGEE. This CDR3 spans 16 amino acids. This CDR3 reads CASSPGGGNLNYGYTF. Here the CDR3 DNA reads TGTGCCAGCAGCCCGGGGGGGGGAAACTTGAACTATGGCTACACCTTC.

The gene calls are TRBV11-3 and TRBJ2-2; tentatively, D is TRBD2 (5 bases). Trimming cost V 5 bases and J 2 bases, with 9 bases left between them. The CDR3 consists of 14 residues. From germline, CDR1 is SGHNT and CDR2 YENEEA. The CDR3 DNA sequence: TGTGCCAGCAGCGATAGCGATAACACCGGGGAGCTGTTTTTT. Its translation: CASSDSDNTGELFF.

This chain joins TRBV28 and TRBJ2-7; the D gene is possibly TRBD1 (6 bases). The CDR3 runs 14 residues. CDR1 MDHEN and CDR2 SYDVKM come from the germline V gene. Trimming stripped 2 bases from V and 4 bases from J, with 12 bases between. CDR3 region: CASSLNGQPYEQYF. CDR3 DNA: TGTGCCAGCAGTTTAAACGGACAGCCGTACGAGCAGTACTTC.

This chain joins TRBV5-1 and TRBJ2-2, with D unclear. Trimming removed 1 base at V and 6 bases at J, with 4 bases between. The CDR3 totals 12 residues. Germline V lookup: CDR1 SGHRS, CDR2 YFSETQ. The CDR3 region is CASSLYPGELFF. Here the CDR3 DNA reads TGCGCCAGCAGCTTGTATCCCGGGGAGCTGTTTTTT. The full variable domain, its missing parts supplied by reference TRBV5-1 and TRBJ2-2, is KAGVTQTPRYLIKTRGQQVTLSCSPISGHRSVSWYQQTPGQGLQFLFEYFSETQRNKGNFPGRFSGRQFSNSRSEMNVSTLELGDSALYLCASSLYPGELFFGEGSRLTVL.

The chain combines TRBV28 with TRBJ1-4; D remains unclear. This CDR3 has 11 residues. Per the germline V gene, CDR1 is MDHEN and CDR2 is SYDVKM. V lost 6 bases, J lost 4 bases, and 3 bases lay in between. The CDR3 nucleotides read TGTGCCAGCAGCGGTAATGAAAAACTGTTTTTT. Protein product: CASSGNEKLFF.

This clone was recorded a few times. This chain joins TRBV4-1 and TRBJ1-3, with D possibly matching TRBD1 (6 bases). Trimming pared 4 bases from V and 4 bases from J, leaving 14 bases between. The germline V gene encodes CDR1 MGHRA and CDR2 YSYEKL. The CDR3 length is 15 residues. The CDR3 spells CASSPQTGFGNTIYF. The CDR3 region has the DNA TGCGCCAGCAGCCCTCAAACAGGGTTCGGAAACACCATATATTTT.

The chain links TRBV5-1 to TRBJ1-1; D unresolved. The CDR3 has 16 amino acids. Germline loops: CDR1 SGHRS, CDR2 YFSETQ. Trimming shortened V by 0 bases and J by 0 bases, and 12 bases separated the two germline ends. CDR3 region: CASSLEPRGMNTEAFF. DNA of the CDR3: TGCGCCAGCAGCTTGGAACCTCGAGGTATGAACACTGAAGCTTTCTTT.

The chain recombines TRBV4-1 with TRBJ2-2; maybe TRBD1 (6 bases). CDR1 and CDR2 (germline): MGHRA, YSYEKL. The CDR3 sequence is 16 residues long. Trimming pared 0 bases from V and 3 bases from J, leaving 11 bases between. CDR3 nucleotide sequence: TGCGCCAGCAGCCAAGACGGGCAGGGGCACACCGGGGAGCTGTTTTTT. Its protein product is CASSQDGQGHTGELFF.

This chain joins TRBV4-1 and TRBJ2-1; 9 nucleotides align to TRBD2. The CDR3 is made up of 18 amino acids. Germline V gene sequence: CDR1 MGHRA, CDR2 YSYEKL. Trimming took 1 base from V and 0 from J; bases not matched to a gene: 7. The CDR3 region has the DNA TGCGCCAGCAGCCAAGTTCTAGCGGGGACCAGCTCCTACAATGAGCAGTTCTTC. Amino acids: CASSQVLAGTSSYNEQFF.

J is TRBJ1-1 and V is TRBV2, with 8 bases matching TRBD1. Germline V gene sequence: CDR1 SNHLY, CDR2 FYNNEI. This CDR3 has 14 amino acids. The V and J ends lost 6 bases and 7 bases, in that order; junction bases with no gene match: 10. Here the CDR3 reads CASSSTGGGGEAFF. The CDR3 DNA is TGTGCCAGCAGCTCCACAGGGGGTGGAGGTGAAGCTTTCTTT.

The rearrangement links TRBV6-1 to TRBJ2-3; D is uncertain. Trimming took off 5 bases at V and 1 base at J, with 7 bases between the two ends. There are 13 residues in the CDR3. Germline assignment: CDR1 MNHNS and CDR2 SASEGT. For the CDR3, the DNA is TGTGCCAGCAGTATTCAGGGCACAGATACGCAGTATTTT. Residues: CASSIQGTDTQYF.